The sequence of this TCR beta chain was determined in a study of control samples from healthy donors and cancer patients. Using immunoSEQ multiplex PCR, the repertoire was profiled, and TCRdb retains in-frame clones only, with some absent. The sample has about 150,000 clones; around nine tenths are singletons. Trimming pared 4 bases from V and 0 bases from J, leaving 6 bases between. Germline V gives CDR1 LGHDT, CDR2 YNNKEL (reference sequence). The length of the CDR3 is 13 residues. Sequencing was performed on blood. This clonotype was obtained from a man younger than 40 in good health. The V and J genes are TRBV3-1 (or the pseudogene TRBV3-2) and TRBJ1-1; D gene uncertain. The CDR3 DNA reads as TGTGCCAGCAGCCCAAGGGTGAACACTGAAGCTTTCTTT. Translating gives CASSPRVNTEAFF.